This record covers a single TCR beta chain. Here immunoSEQ multiplex PCR was the method, and the copy in TCRdb shows in-frame clones only, minus some. The data show some 98,000 clones, with around 85% seen just once and roughly 40% held by the top ten. This record comes from a study of control samples from healthy donors and cancer patients. CDR1 SGHDN and CDR2 FVKESK come from the germline V gene. The V gene lost 1 base and the J gene lost 1 base, with 1 base spanning the gap. This CDR3 has 13 amino acids. The sample taken for sequencing was PBMCs. The rearrangement links TRBV14 to TRBJ2-2; D gene uncertain. This receptor was obtained from a man aged 65 to 79 with lung cancer. This CDR3 is CASSQVNTGELFF. CDR3 coding DNA: TGTGCCAGCAGCCAAGTGAACACCGGGGAGCTGTTTTTT.